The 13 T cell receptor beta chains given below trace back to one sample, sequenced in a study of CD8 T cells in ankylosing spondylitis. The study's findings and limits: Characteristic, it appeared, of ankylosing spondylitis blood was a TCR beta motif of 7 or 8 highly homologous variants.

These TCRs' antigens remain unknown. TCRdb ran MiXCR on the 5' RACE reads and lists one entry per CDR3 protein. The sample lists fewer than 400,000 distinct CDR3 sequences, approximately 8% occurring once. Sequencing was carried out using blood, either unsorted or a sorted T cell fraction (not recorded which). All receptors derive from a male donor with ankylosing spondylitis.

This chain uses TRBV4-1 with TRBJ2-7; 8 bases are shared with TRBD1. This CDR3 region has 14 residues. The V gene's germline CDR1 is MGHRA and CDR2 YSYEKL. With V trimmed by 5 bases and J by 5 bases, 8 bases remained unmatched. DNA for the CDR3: TGCGCCAGCAGCTCTCTCCAGGGGGCCGACGAGCAGTACTTC. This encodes CASSSLQGADEQYF.

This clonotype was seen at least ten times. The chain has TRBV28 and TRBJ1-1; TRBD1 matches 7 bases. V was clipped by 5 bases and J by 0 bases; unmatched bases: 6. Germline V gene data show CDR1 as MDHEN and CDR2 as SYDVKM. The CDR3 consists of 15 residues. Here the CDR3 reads CASSRRQGVNTEAFF. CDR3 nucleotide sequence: TGTGCCAGCAGTCGCCGACAGGGCGTGAACACTGAAGCTTTCTTT.

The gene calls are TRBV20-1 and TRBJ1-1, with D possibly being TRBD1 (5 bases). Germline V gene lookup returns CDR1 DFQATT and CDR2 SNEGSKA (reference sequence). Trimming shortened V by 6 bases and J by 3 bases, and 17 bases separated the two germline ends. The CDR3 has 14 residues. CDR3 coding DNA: TGCAGTGCCAATGGGGGACCTGGGGACACTGAAGCTTTCTTT. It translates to CSANGGPGDTEAFF.

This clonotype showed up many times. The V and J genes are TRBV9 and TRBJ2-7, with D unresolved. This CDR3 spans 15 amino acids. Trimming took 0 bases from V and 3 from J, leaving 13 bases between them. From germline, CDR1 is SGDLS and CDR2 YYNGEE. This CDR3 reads CASSVGQTDFYEQYF. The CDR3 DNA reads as TGTGCCAGCAGCGTAGGCCAGACGGATTTCTACGAGCAGTACTTC.

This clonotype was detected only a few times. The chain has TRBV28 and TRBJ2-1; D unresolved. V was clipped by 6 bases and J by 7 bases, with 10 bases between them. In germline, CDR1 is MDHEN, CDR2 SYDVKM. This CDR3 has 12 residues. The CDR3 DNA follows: TGTGCCAGCAGCCGACGTAGGAATGAGCAGTTCTTC. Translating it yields CASSRRRNEQFF.

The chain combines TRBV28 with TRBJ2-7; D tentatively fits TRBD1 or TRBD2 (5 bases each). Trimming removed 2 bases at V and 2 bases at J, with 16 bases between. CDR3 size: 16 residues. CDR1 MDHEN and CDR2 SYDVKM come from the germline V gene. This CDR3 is CASSLALGRGAYEQYF. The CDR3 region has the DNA TGTGCCAGCAGTTTAGCCCTCGGACGAGGGGCCTACGAGCAGTACTTC.

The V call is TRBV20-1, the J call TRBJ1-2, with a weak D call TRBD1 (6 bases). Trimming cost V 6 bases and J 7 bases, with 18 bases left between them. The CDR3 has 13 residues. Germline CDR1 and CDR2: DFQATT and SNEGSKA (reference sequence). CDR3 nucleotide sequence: TGCAGTGCACCGGAACGGGGGGCAAGTGGCTACACCTTC. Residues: CSAPERGASGYTF.

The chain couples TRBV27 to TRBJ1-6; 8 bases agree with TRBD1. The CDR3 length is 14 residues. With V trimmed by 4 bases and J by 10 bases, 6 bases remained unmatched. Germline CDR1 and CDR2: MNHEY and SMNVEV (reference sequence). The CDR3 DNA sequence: TGTGCCAGCAGTTCTGCAGGGGGCGGATCACCCCTCCACTTT. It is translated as CASSSAGGGSPLHF.

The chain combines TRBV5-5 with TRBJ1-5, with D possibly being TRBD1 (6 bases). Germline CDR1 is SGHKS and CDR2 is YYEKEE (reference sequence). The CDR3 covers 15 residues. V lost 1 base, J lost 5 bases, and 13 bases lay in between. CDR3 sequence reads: CASSLLGRGHQPQHF. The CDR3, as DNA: TGTGCCAGCAGCTTGTTGGGCAGGGGACATCAGCCCCAGCATTTT.

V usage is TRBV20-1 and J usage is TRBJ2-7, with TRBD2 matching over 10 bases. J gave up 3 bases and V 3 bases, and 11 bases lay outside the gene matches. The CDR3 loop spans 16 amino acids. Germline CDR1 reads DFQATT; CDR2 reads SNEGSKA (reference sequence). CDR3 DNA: TGCAGTGCTAGTCCATCCCCTAGCGGGAGCGGCTACGAGCAGTACTTC. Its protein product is CSASPSPSGSGYEQYF.

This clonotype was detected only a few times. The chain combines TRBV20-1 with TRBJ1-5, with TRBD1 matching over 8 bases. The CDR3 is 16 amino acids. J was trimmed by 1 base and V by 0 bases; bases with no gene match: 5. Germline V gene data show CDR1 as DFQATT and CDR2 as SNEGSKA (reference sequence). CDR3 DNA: TGCAGTGCTAGAGATGCAGGGGGCCGGAGCAATCAGCCCCAGCATTTT. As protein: CSARDAGGRSNQPQHF.

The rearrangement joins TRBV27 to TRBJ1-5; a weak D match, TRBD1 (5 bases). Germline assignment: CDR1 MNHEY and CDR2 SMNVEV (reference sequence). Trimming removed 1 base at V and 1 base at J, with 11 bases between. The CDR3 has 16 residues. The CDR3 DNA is TGTGCCAGCAGTTTATTGGGGGTTTCAAGCAATCAGCCCCAGCATTTT. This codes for CASSLLGVSSNQPQHF.

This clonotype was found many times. In DNA form, the CDR3 reads TGTGCCAGCAGTAGGGGGGAAGATAATTCACCCCTCCACTTT. Amino acids: CASSRGEDNSPLHF. The rearrangement uses TRBV6-1 and TRBJ1-6, with a tentative D call TRBD1 (6 bases). The germline gives CDR1 MNHNS, CDR2 SASEGT. The V and J ends lost 5 bases and 5 bases respectively, with 10 bases between them. The CDR3 has 14 residues.